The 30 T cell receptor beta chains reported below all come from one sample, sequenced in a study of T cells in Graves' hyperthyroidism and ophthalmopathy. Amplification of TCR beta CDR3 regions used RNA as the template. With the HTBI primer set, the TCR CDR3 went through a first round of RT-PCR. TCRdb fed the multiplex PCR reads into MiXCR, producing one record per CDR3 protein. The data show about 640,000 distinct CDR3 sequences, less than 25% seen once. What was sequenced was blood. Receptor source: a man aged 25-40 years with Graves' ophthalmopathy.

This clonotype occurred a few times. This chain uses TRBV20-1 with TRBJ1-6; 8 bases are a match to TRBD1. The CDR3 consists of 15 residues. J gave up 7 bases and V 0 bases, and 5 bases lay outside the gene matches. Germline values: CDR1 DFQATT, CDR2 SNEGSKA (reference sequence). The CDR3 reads CSARENQGANSPLHF. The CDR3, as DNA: TGCAGTGCTAGAGAAAATCAGGGGGCAAATTCACCCCTCCACTTT.

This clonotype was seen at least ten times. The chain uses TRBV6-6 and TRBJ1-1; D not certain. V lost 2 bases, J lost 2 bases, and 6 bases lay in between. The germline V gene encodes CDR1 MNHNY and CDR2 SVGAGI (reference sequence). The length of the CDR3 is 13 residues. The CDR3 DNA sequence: TGTGCCAGCAGTTACGTGGATAACACTGAAGCTTTCTTT. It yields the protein CASSYVDNTEAFF.

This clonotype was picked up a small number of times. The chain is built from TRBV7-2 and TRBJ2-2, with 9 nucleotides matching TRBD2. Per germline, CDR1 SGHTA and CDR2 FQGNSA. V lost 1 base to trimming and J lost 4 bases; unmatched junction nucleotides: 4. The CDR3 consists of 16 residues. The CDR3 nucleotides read TGTGCCAGCAGCTTAGTTCGACTAGCGGTCACCGGGGAGCTGTTTTTT. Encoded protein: CASSLVRLAVTGELFF. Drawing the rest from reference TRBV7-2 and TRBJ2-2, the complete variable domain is GAGVSQSPSNKVTEKGKDVELRCDPISGHTALYWYRQSLGQGLEFLIYFQGNSAPDKSGLPSDRFSAERTGGSVSTLTIQRTQQEDSAVYLCASSLVRLAVTGELFFGEGSRLTVL.

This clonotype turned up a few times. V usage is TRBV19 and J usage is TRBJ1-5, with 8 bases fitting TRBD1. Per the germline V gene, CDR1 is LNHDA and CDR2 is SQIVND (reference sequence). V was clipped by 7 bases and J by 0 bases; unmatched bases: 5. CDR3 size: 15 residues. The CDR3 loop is CASNRGINSNQPQHF. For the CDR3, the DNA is TGTGCCAGTAACAGGGGGATCAATAGCAATCAGCCCCAGCATTTT. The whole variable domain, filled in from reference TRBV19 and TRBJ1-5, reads DGGITQSPKYLFRKEGQNVTLSCEQNLNHDAMYWYRQDPGQGLRLIYYSQIVNDFQKGDIAEGYSVSREKKESFPLTVTSAQKNPTAFYLCASNRGINSNQPQHFGDGTRLSIL.

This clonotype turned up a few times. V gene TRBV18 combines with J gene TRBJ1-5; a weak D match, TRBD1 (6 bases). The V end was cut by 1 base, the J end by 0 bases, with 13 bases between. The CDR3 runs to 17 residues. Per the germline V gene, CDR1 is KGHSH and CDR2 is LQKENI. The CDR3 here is CASSPRTARDSNQPQHF. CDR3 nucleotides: TGTGCCAGCTCACCACGGACAGCTAGAGATAGCAATCAGCCCCAGCATTTT.

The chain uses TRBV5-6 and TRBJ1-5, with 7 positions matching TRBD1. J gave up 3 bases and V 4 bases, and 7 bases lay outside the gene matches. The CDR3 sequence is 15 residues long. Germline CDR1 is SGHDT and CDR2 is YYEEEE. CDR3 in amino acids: CASSRAGQSNQPQHF. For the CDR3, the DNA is TGTGCCAGCAGCCGGGCGGGACAGTCCAATCAGCCCCAGCATTTT. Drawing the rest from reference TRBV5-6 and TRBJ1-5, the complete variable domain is DAGVTQSPTHLIKTRGQQVTLRCSPKSGHDTVSWYQQALGQGPQFIFQYYEEEERQRGNFPDRFSGHQFPNYSSELNVNALLLGDSALYLCASSRAGQSNQPQHFGDGTRLSIL.

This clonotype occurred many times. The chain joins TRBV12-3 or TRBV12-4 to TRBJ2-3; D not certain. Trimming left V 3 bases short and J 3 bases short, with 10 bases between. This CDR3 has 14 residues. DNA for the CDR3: TGTGCCAGCAGTTTCCGCCACGGGACAGATACGCAGTATTTT. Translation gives CASSFRHGTDTQYF.

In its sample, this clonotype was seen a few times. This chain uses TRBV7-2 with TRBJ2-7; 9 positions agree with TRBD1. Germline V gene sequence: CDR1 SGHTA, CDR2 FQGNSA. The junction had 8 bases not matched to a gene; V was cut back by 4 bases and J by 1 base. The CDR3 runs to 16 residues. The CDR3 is CASSSDHGQGSYEQYF. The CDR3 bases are TGTGCCAGCAGCTCTGACCACGGACAGGGGTCCTACGAGCAGTACTTC.

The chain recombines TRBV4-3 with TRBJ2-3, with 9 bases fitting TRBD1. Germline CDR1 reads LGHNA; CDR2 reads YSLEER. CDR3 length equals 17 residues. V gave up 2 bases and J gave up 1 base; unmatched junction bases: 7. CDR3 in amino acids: CASSQFTGGDGTDTQYF. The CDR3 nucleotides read TGCGCCAGCAGCCAATTCACAGGGGGCGATGGCACAGATACGCAGTATTTT.

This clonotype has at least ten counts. The CDR3 coding sequence is TGTGCCAGCAGTTTTACCCCGGGAAGCTGGATGAACACTGAAGCTTTCTTT. Amino acids: CASSFTPGSWMNTEAFF. The chain is built from TRBV28 and TRBJ1-1, with D unresolved. From germline, CDR1 is MDHEN and CDR2 SYDVKM. This CDR3 is 17 amino acids long. Trimming left V 3 bases short and J 0 bases short, with 17 bases between.

CDR3 nucleotide sequence: TGTGCCACCAGCAGTACCCTTCTTAAGACGGGACAGGGGAGCACTGAAGCTTTCTTT. Translating it yields CATSSTLLKTGQGSTEAFF. The chain links TRBV15 to TRBJ1-1; the match to TRBD1 covers 10 bases. V shed 3 bases and J 4 bases; nucleotides not matched to a gene: 17. Looked up from germline, CDR1 is LNHNV and CDR2 is YYDKDF (reference sequence). This CDR3 contains 19 residues.

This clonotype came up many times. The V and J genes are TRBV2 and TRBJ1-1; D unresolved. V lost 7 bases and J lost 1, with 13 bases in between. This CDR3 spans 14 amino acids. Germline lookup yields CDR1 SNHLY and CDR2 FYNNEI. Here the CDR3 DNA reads TGTGCCAGCAAGGAGGGAGTGGCGAACACTGAAGCTTTCTTT. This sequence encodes CASKEGVANTEAFF.

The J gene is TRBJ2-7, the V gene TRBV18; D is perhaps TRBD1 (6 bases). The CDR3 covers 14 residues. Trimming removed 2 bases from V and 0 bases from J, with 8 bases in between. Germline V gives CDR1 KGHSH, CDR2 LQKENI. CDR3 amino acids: CASSPNRVSYEQYF. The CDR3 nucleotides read TGTGCCAGCTCACCAAACAGGGTCTCCTACGAGCAGTACTTC.

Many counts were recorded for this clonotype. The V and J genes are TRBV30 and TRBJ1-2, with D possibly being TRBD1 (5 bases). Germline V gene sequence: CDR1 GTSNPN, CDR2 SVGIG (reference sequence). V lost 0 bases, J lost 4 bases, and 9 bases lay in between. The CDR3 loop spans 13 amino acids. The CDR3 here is CAWSVDRGYGYTF. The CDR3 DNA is TGTGCCTGGAGTGTAGACAGAGGCTATGGCTACACCTTC.

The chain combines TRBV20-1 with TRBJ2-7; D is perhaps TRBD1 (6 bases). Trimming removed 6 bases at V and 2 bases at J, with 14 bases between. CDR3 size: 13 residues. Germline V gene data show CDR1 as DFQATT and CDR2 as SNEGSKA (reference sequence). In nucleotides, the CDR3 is TGCAGTGCAACTCCACAGGGAACCTACGAGCAGTACTTC. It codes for CSATPQGTYEQYF.

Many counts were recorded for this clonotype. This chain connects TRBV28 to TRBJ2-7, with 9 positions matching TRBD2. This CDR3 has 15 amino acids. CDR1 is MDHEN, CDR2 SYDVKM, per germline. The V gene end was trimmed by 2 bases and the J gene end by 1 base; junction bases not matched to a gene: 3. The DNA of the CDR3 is TGTGCCAGCAGTTTAGTAGCGGGAGAATCCTACGAGCAGTACTTC. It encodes CASSLVAGESYEQYF.

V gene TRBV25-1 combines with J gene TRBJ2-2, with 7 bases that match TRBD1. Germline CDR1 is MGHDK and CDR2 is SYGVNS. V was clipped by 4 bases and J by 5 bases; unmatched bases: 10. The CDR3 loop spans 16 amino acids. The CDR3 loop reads CASSAHRGKGTGELFF. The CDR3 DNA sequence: TGTGCCAGCAGTGCTCACAGGGGAAAAGGGACCGGGGAGCTGTTTTTT.

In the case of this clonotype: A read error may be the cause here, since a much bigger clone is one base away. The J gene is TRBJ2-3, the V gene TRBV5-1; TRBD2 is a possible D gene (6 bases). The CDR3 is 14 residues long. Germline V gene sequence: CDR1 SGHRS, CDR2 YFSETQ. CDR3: CPSSPRLGSDTQYF. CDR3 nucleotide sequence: TGCCCCAGCAGCCCGAGACTAGGATCAGATACGCAGTATTTT.

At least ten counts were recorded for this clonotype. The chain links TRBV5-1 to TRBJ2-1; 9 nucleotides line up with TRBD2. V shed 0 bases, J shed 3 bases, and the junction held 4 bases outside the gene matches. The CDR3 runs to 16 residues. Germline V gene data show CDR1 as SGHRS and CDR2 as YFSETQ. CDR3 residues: CASSLGLAGLYNEQFF. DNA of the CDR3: TGCGCCAGCAGCTTGGGGCTAGCGGGACTCTACAATGAGCAGTTCTTC.

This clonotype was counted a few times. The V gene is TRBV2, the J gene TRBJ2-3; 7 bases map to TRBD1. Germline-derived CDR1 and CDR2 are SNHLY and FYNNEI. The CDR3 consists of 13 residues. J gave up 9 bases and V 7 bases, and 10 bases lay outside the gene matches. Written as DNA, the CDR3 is TGTGCCAGCACCATGGAGAGGGGGCCCACGCAGTATTTT. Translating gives CASTMERGPTQYF. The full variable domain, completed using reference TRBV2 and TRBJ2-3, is EPEVTQTPSHQVTQMGQEVILRCVPISNHLYFYWYRQILGQKVEFLVSFYNNEISEKSEIFDDQFSVERPDGSNFTLKIRSTKLEDSAMYFCASTMERGPTQYFGPGTRLTVL.

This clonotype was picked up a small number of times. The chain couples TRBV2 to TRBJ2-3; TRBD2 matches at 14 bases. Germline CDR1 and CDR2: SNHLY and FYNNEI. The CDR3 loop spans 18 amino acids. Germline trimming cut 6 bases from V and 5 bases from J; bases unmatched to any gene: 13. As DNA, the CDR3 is TGTGCCAGCAGGCCGACTAGCGGGAGGGCCTTTAGGGTAGATACGCAGTATTTT. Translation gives CASRPTSGRAFRVDTQYF.

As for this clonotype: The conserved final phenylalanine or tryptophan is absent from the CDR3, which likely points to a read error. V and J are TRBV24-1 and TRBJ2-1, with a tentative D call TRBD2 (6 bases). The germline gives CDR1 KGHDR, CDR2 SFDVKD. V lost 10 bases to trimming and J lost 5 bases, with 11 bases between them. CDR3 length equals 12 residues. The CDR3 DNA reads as TGTGCCACGGGAGGTAGCCACAATGAGCAGTTCTCC. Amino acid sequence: CATGGSHNEQFS.

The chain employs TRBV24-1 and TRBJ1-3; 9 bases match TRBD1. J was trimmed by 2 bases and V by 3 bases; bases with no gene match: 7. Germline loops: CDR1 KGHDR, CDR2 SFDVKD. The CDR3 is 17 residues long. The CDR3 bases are TGTGCCACCAGTGATGCTGGACAGGGGCCAGCTGGAAACACCATATATTTT. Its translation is CATSDAGQGPAGNTIYF.

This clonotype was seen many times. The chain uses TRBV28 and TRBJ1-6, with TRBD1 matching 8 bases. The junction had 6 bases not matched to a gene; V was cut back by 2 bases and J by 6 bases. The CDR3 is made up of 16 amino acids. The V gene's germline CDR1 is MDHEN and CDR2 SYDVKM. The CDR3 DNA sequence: TGTGCCAGCAGTTTAGTCCGGACAGGGACTAATTCACCCCTCCACTTT. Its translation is CASSLVRTGTNSPLHF.

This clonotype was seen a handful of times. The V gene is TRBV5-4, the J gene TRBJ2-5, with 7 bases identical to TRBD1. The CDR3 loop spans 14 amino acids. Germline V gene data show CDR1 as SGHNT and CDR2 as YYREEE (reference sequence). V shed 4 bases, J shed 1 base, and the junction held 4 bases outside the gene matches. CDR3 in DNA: TGTGCCAGCAGCCGGGACAGCACCCAAGAGACCCAGTACTTC. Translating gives CASSRDSTQETQYF.

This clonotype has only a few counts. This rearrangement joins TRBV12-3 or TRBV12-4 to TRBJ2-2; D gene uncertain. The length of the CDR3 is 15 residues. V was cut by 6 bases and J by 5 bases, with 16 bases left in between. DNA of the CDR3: TGTGCCAGCAGCTCCGGGCCTTCGGGTACCGGGGAGCTGTTTTTT. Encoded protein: CASSSGPSGTGELFF.

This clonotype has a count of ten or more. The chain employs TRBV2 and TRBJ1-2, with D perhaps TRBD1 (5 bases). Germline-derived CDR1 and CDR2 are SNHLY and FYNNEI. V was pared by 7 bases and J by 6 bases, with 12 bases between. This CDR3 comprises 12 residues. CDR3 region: CASMAGDHGYTF. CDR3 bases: TGTGCCAGCATGGCGGGGGACCATGGCTACACCTTC.

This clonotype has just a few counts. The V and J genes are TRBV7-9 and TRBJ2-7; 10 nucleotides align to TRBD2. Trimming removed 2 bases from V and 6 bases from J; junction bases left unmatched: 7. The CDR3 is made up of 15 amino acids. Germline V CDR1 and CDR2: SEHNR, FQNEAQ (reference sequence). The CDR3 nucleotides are TGTGCCAGCAGCTTAAAAAGCGGGAGGGTCAGCGAGCAGTACTTC. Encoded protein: CASSLKSGRVSEQYF. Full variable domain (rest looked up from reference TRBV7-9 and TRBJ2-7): DTGVSQNPRHKITKRGQNVTFRCDPISEHNRLYWYRQTLGQGPEFLTYFQNEAQLEKSRLLSDRFSAERPKGSFSTLEIQRTEQGDSAMYLCASSLKSGRVSEQYFGPGTRLTVT.

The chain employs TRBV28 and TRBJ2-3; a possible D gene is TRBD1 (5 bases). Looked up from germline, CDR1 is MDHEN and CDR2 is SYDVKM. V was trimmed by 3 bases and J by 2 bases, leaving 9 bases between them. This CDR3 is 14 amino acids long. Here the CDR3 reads CASSLGQFTDTQYF. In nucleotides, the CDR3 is TGTGCCAGCAGTTTGGGGCAGTTCACAGATACGCAGTATTTT. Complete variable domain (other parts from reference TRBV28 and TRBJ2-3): DVKVTQSSRYLVKRTGEKVFLECVQDMDHENMFWYRQDPGLGLRLIYFSYDVKMKEKGDIPEGYSVSREKKERFSLILESASTNQTSMYLCASSLGQFTDTQYFGPGTRLTVL.

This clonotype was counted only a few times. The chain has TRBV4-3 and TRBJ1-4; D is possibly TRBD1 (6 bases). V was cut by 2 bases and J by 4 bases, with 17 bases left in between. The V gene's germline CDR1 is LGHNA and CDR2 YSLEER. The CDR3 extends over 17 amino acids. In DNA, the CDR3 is TGCGCCAGCAGCCAATTCGAACAGGGATTGCTTAATGAAAAACTGTTTTTT. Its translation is CASSQFEQGLLNEKLFF.